Below are 6 T cell receptor beta chains sequenced from a single sample in a study of tumor-infiltrating lymphocytes in primary liver carcinoma. Taking about 17-31 mg of unsorted bulk tissue, the authors co-extracted RNA and DNA. Starting from about 0.5 ug of total RNA, TCR beta cDNA was produced with a primer in the constant region. For TCR beta, libraries were produced by three nested multiplex PCR rounds using slightly modified ARM-PCR. For roughly 11 cycles apiece, the opening two PCR rounds ran with TRBV1-TRBV30 forward primers and a C-beta reverse primer. TCRdb re-analysed the multiplex PCR reads in MiXCR, keeping a single row per CDR3 protein. The table shows approximately 92,000 distinct CDR3 sequences, with almost 70% occurring only once. The specimen was liver tumor tissue from sampling region 5. The subset is: tumor region T5, tumor centre. These receptor sequences come from a woman aged 60-75 years with primary liver carcinoma and hepatitis B virus infection.

A few counts support this clonotype. A much larger clone sits a single nucleotide away, making a read error possible. CDR3 coding DNA: TGTGTCAGCAGCTTAGGATCGGTGGGCGAGCAGTACTTC. This gives the protein CVSSLGSVGEQYF. The chain combines TRBV7-9 with TRBJ2-7; D ambiguous. This CDR3 comprises 13 residues. The germline V gene has CDR1 SEHNR and CDR2 FQNEAQ (reference sequence).

On this clonotype: In this CDR3 the conserved last residue, phenylalanine or tryptophan, is missing, so a read error is likely. The chain employs TRBV29-1 and TRBJ2-7; D remains ambiguous. The CDR3 length is 12 residues. CDR1 is SQVTM, CDR2 ANQGSEA, per germline. CDR3 nucleotides: TGCTGCGTTGAAGAAAAGGGTCGCGAGCAGTACTCC. It encodes CCVEEKGREQYS.

This chain joins TRBV11-3 and TRBJ2-1, with 7 bases matching TRBD1. Germline V gives CDR1 SGHNT, CDR2 YENEEA. The CDR3 covers 16 residues. DNA of the CDR3: TGTCCAAGCAGCCCAACTGGGACAGTTTTAAACGATGAGCAGTTCTTC. As protein: CPSSPTGTVLNDEQFF.

The chain carries TRBV19 and TRBJ2-1; possibly TRBD2 for D (6 bases). The J call may be faulty, since TRBJ2-7 better matches the DNA end. CDR3 length: 11 amino acids. Germline V gives CDR1 LNHDA, CDR2 SQIVND (reference sequence). The CDR3 spells CARNKGGEQYF. For the CDR3, the DNA is TGTGCCAGGAACAAGGGAGGTGAGCAGTACTTC.

About this clonotype: The CDR3 does not close with the conserved phenylalanine or tryptophan, likely indicating a read error. The gene calls are TRBV29-1 and TRBJ2-1; 14 bases agree with TRBD2. Per the germline V gene, CDR1 is SQVTM and CDR2 is ANQGSEA. V shed 5 bases and J 8 bases; nucleotides not matched to a gene: 8. CDR3 length: 15 amino acids. The CDR3 loop reads CSVRGGLAGDDEQFS. CDR3 coding DNA: TGCAGCGTTAGGGGGGGACTAGCGGGAGACGATGAGCAGTTCTCC.

This clonotype was counted once. V is TRBV5-1 and J is TRBJ2-2; no clear D. CDR3 length equals 15 residues. Germline V gene lookup returns CDR1 SGHRS and CDR2 YFSETQ. Trimming cost V 6 bases and J 1 base, with 13 bases left between them. CDR3 sequence reads: CASNSDEWNTGELFF. In DNA form, the CDR3 reads TGCGCCAGCAACTCGGACGAGTGGAACACCGGGGAGCTGTTTTTT.